This T cell receptor beta chain was observed in a study of OX40 agonist ivuxolimab in advanced cancers. Study in general: Prior anti-PD-1, anti-PD-L1 or anti-CTLA-4 therapy was allowed; 40% had some. Three patients responded partially, comprising one with hepatocellular carcinoma and two with cutaneous melanoma. Findings of the study overall: Expanded clones were, on average, more numerous in CD8+ T cells than in CD4+.

For this clone: No antigen is known for it.

There are 16 residues in the CDR3. CDR1 SGHNT and CDR2 YYREEE come from the germline V gene (reference sequence). V was clipped by 4 bases and J by 0 bases; unmatched bases: 5. Assay: immunoSEQ multiplex PCR; the TCRdb copy retains only in-frame clones and omits some. The repertoire holds tens of thousands of clones, around 94% seen once, with 9.6% in the top ten. V and J are TRBV5-4 and TRBJ2-2, with 8 bases lining up with TRBD1. Sequencing was performed on CD4+ or CD8+ T cells sorted from blood, taken in a trial of the OX40 agonist ivuxolimab. This clonotype originated in an adult with an advanced solid tumor such as melanoma, head and neck, liver or kidney cancer. The CDR3 region is CASSAPGQANTGELFF. The CDR3 region has the DNA TGTGCCAGCAGCGCGCCGGGACAGGCGAACACCGGGGAGCTGTTTTTT.